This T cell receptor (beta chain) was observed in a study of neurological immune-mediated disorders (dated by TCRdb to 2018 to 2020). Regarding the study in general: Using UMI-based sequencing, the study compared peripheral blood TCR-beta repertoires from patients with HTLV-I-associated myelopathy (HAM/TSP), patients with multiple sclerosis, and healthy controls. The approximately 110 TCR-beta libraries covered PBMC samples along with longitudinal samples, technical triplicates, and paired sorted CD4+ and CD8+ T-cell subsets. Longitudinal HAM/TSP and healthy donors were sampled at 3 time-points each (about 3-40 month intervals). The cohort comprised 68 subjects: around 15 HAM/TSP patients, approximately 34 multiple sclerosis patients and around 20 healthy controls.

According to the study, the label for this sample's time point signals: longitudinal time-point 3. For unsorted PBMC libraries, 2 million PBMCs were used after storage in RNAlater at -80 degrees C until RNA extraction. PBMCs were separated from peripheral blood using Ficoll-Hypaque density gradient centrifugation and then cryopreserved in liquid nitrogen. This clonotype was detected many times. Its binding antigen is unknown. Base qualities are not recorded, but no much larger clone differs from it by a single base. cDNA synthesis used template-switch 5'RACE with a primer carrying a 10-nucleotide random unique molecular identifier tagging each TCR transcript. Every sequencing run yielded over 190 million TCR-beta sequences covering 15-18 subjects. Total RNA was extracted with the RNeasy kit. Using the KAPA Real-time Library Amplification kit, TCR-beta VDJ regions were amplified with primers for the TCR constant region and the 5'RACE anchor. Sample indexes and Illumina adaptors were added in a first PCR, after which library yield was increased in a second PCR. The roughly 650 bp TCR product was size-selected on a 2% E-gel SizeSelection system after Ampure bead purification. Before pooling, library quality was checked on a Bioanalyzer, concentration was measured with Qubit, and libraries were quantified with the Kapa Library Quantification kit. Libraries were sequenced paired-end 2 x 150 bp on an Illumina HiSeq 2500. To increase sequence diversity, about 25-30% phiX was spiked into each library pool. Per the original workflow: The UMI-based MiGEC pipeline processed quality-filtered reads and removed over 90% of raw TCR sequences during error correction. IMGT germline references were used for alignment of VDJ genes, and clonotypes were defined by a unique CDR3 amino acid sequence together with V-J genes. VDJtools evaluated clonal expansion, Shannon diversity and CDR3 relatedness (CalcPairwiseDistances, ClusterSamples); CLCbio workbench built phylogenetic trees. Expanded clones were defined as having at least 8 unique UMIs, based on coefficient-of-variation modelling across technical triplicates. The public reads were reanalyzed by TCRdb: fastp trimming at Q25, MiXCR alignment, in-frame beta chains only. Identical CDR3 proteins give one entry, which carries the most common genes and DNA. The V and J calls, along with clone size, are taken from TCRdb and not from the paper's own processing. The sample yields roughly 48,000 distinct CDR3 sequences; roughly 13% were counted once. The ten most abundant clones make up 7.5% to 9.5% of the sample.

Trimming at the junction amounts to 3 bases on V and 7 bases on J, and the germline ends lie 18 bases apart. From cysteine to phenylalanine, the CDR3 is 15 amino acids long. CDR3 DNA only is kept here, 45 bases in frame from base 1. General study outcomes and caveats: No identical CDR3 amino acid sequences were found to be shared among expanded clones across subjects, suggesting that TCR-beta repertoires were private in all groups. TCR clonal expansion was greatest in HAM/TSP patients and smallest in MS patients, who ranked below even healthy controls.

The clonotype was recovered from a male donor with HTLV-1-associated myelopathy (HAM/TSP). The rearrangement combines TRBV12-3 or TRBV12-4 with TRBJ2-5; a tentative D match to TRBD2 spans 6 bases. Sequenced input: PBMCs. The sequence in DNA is TGTGCCAGCAGTTTTGGCGGAGGGGCAATCGGGACCCAGTACTTC. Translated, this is CASSFGGGAIGTQYF.